This T cell receptor (beta chain) was recorded in a study of blood T cell repertoires in COVID-19. The data were produced by immunoSEQ multiplex PCR, yet TCRdb's version contains in-frame clones alone and is incomplete. The data contain 120,000 to 150,000 clones, 85% to 90% of them seen just once; the ten biggest clones take up 2% to 2.5%. Germline-derived CDR1 and CDR2 are SGHKS and YYEKEE (reference sequence). This CDR3 is 17 amino acids long. After removal of 2 bases from V and 2 bases from J, the junction contained 9 bases not matched to a gene. This receptor was obtained from a human donor in a cohort sampled during active COVID-19. The sequenced material came from peripheral blood. V is TRBV5-5 and J is TRBJ2-3, with TRBD2 matching 9 bases. CDR3 nucleotide sequence: TGTGCCAGCAGCTTTCGGCTAGCGGGGACCCTCACAGATACGCAGTATTTT. Protein sequence: CASSFRLAGTLTDTQYF.